This TCR beta chain was obtained from a study of human T cells and chemical hapten exposure (dated by TCRdb to the early 2020s). Background for the entire study: For sensitization, 2% DPC in acetone was applied to an approximately 2 cm by approximately 2 cm area of upper inner arm skin. Blood samples were taken from patients before sensitization (week 0) and then at 2, 6 and about 24 weeks after DPC sensitization. Libraries were pooled for sequencing, and variation in per-sample TCR yields was attributed mainly to small differences in library volumes within the pool. Roughly 30 alopecia patients provided blood for TCR sequencing at one to four time points (pre-sensitization, 2, 6 and 24 weeks). Alopecia areata with under or over 50% scalp involvement, alopecia totalis and alopecia universalis were represented in the patient cohort, which was mostly female. Patch testing was done on the upper back using Finn chambers containing 0.01% DPC, and results were scored after 6 days according to International Contact Dermatitis Research Group standards. Throughout the approximately 22-week study period, patients were also given weekly therapeutic DPC doses on the scalp. This study followed changes in the peripheral blood TCR repertoire in vivo during primary and secondary sensitization of alopecia patients to the hapten diphenylcyclopropenone (DPC).

The sample's time point label, in plain terms: patch test 2, 6 weeks after DPC sensitization. This specimen's treatment or condition label, interpreted: therapeutic diphenylcyclopropenone sensitization with weekly scalp DPC. At every patch-test visit, the blood draw took place before the patch test was put on. Eligible patients were aged 18 to 70, diagnosed with alopecia, deemed suitable for DPC therapy, and excluded if pregnant. Total RNA was extracted from unfractionated whole blood that had been collected in Tempus Blood RNA tubes. This clonotype was detected ten times or more. The specificity of this receptor is unknown. No much larger clone exists at a distance of one base, and base qualities are not known. Receptor amplification or capture employed RACE. The instrument given in TCRdb is NextSeq 500. During library preparation, unique molecular identifiers were attached to individual cDNA molecules so that TCRs could be counted in a quantitative, reproducible way. Both TCR alpha and TCR beta chains were sequenced from each blood RNA sample. The paper's data handling went like this. Samples had a median of around 92,000 TCRs, with a range from roughly 20,000 to 690,600. The Decombinator software suite was used to annotate the V, J and CDR3 of the TCR reads. To make PS versus PT1 abundance plots, every sample was subsampled to the same number of TCRs (28,000). Expanded TCRs were defined as absent before sensitization and observed at least eight times at the 2-week time point. The public reads were reprocessed in TCRdb via fastp at Q25 and MiXCR, keeping in-frame beta chains. One record per CDR3 amino acid sequence lists the most common genes and DNA. The V and J calls reflect TCRdb's pipeline rather than the authors' work. The sample profile shows under 90,000 distinct CDR3 sequences; roughly 8.5% of them were found once. The ten largest clones add up to roughly 3% of the sample.

Trimmed from V: 0 bases; trimmed from J: 7 bases; junction bases lacking a gene match: 4. The CDR3 contains 16 residues, cysteine and phenylalanine counted. Only CDR3 DNA remains: 48 bases, in frame from the first base. The full study reports these points: A positive correlation was found between the number of PT1 expanded TCRs and patch test score, with significance reached at thresholds 8, 16 and 32 but not 4. Compared with pre-sensitization or healthy control sets, expanded TCRs formed significantly more large CDR3 similarity clusters, which is consistent with antigen-driven responses. Because every patient had alopecia, a presumed autoimmune disease, the patients' immune response might differ from that of healthy individuals. No change with DPC sensitization was found in the number of TCRs above 1 in 1000 frequency, and no evidence of global repertoire structure alterations was found. After repeated subsampling, changes were observed in the strength of the expansion versus patch-test correlation and in the threshold at which the correlation became significant.

This sequence originates from a woman aged 50 to 60 with alopecia areata. Some clones in this sample may be carry-over from other donors' samples. Recombination joined TRBV12-3 or TRBV12-4 with TRBJ1-6, with 9 middle bases fitting TRBD1. The source was whole blood, collected in connection with sensitization to the hapten diphenylcyclopropenone (DPC). The DNA is as follows: TGTGCCAGCAGTTTAGCTGGGACAGGGCGCAATTCACCCCTCCACTTT. It translates to CASSLAGTGRNSPLHF.